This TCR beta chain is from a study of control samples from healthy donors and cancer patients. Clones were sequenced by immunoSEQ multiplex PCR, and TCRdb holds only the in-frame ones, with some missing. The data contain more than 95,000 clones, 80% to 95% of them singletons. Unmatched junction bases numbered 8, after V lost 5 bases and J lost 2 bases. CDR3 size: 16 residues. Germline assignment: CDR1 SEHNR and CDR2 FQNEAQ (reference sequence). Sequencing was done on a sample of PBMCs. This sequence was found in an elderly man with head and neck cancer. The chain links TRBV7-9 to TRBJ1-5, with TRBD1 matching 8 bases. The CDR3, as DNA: TGTGCCAGCAGCCTACAGGGGGGCACTGGCAATCAGCCCCAGCATTTT. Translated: CASSLQGGTGNQPQHF. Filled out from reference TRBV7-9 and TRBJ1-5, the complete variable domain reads DTGVSQNPRHKITKRGQNVTFRCDPISEHNRLYWYRQTLGQGPEFLTYFQNEAQLEKSRLLSDRFSAERPKGSFSTLEIQRTEQGDSAMYLCASSLQGGTGNQPQHFGDGTRLSIL.